Listed below are T cell receptor beta chains from one sample, sequenced in a study of CD8 T cells in Susac syndrome. Each CDR3 protein is one row after TCRdb ran MiXCR on the immunoSEQ multiplex PCR reads. The sample contains 140,000 to 150,000 distinct CDR3 sequences, roughly 95% of which appear only once. The sequenced sample was CD4+ T cells from PBMCs. The receptors here all came from a human donor with Susac syndrome. Both conserved end residues are part of each CDR3. A D gene is named only where the DNA matches it firmly. The size field is filled for only some rows; it gives once, few, many or a size class.

TRBV6-5	TRBD1	TRBJ1-6	NA	CASSYSGPDRVNSPLHF	TGTGCCAGCAGTTACAGCGGTCCGGACAGGGTGAATTCACCCCTCCACTTT
TRBV6-5	TRBD2	TRBJ2-7	NA	CASRREAGPAYEQYF	TGTGCCAGCAGGAGGGAAGCGGGACCTGCTTACGAGCAGTACTTC
TRBV13	TRBD2	TRBJ2-1	NA	CASSRAGNSYNEQFF	TGTGCCAGCAGCCGAGCGGGAAACTCCTACAATGAGCAGTTCTTC
TRBV4-1	TRBD1	TRBJ2-4	NA	CASSQDGQGSIFQYF	TGCGCCAGCAGCCAAGACGGACAGGGGAGCATTTTTCAGTACTTC
TRBV14	NA	TRBJ1-1	once	CASSPRGQGSTEAFF	TGTGCCAGCAGCCCCCGGGGGCAAGGGTCCACTGAAGCTTTCTTT
TRBV23-1	NA	TRBJ1-2	NA	CASNYGYTF	TGCGCATCTAACTATGGCTACACCTTC
TRBV29-1	NA	TRBJ2-7	NA	CSGALSTGEQYF	TGCAGCGGAGCCCTCTCCACGGGGGAGCAGTACTTC
TRBV6-4	NA	TRBJ2-2	NA	CASSQGSTGELFF	TGTGCCAGCAGTCAGGGGAGCACCGGGGAGCTGTTTTTT
TRBV6-5	TRBD2	TRBJ2-3	NA	CASRLAGITDTQYF	TGTGCCAGCCGACTAGCGGGAATCACAGATACGCAGTATTTT
TRBV29-1	NA	TRBJ1-1	NA	CSVTRHLNTEAFF	TGCAGCGTTACAAGGCACCTGAACACTGAAGCTTTCTTT
TRBV7-2	NA	TRBJ2-2	NA	CASSQAPGVNTGELFF	TGTGCCAGCAGCCAAGCTCCGGGGGTTAACACCGGGGAGCTGTTTTTT
TRBV28	NA	TRBJ2-1	once	CASSPGTPREFF	TGTGCCAGCAGTCCAGGGACTCCTAGGGAATTCTTC
TRBV3-1	NA	TRBJ2-7	NA	CASSLIPYEQYF	TGTGCCAGCAGCCTTATCCCCTACGAGCAGTACTTC
TRBV7-9	TRBD2	TRBJ2-5	NA	CASSSAGTSGSGETQYF	TGTGCCAGCAGCTCAGCAGGGACTAGCGGGAGTGGTGAGACCCAGTACTTC
TRBV9	TRBD2	TRBJ2-5	once	CASSTRTSVYQETQYF	TGTGCCAGCAGCACCCGGACTAGCGTGTACCAAGAGACCCAGTACTTC
TRBV28	NA	TRBJ2-7	NA	CASTRGGLHEQYF	TGTGCCAGCACCCGGGGAGGACTGCACGAGCAGTACTTC
TRBV6-6	TRBD2	TRBJ2-1	NA	CASSGTSGRNEQFF	TGTGCCAGCAGTGGGACTAGCGGGAGGAATGAGCAGTTCTTC
TRBV5-6	NA	TRBJ1-2	once	CASSLSSWDYTF	TGTGCCAGCAGCCTGTCGAGCTGGGACTACACCTTC
TRBV25-1	NA	TRBJ2-7	NA	CASSYYEQYF	TGTGCCAGCAGTTATTACGAGCAGTACTTC
TRBV12-3/TRBV12-4	NA	TRBJ2-2	NA	CASRTSNTGELFF	TGTGCCAGCAGAACTTCGAACACCGGGGAGCTGTTTTTT
TRBV5-1	TRBD1	TRBJ2-7	few	CASSAGQGTYEQYF	TGCGCCAGCAGCGCGGGACAGGGGACCTACGAGCAGTACTTC
TRBV28	NA	TRBJ1-5	NA	CASSQEYSNQPQHF	TGTGCCAGCAGTCAGGAGTATAGCAATCAGCCCCAGCATTTT
TRBV3-1	NA	TRBJ2-7	NA	CASSQGSEQYF	TGTGCCAGCAGCCAAGGGTCCGAGCAGTACTTC